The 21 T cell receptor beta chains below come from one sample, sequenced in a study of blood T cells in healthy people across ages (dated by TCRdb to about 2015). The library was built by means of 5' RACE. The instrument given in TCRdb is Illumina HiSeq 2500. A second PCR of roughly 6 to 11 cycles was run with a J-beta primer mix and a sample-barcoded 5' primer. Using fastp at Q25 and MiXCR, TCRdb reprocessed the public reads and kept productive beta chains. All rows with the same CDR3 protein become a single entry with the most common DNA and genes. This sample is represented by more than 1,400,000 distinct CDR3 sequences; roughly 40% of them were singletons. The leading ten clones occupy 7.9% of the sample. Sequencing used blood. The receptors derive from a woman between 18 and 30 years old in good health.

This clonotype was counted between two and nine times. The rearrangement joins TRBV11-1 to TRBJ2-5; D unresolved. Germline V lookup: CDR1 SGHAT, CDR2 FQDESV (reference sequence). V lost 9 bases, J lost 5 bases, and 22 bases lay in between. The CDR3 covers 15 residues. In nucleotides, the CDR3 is TGTGCCAGTCCTGTTCGTGGGCCACCGAGGGAGACCCAGTACTTC. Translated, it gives CASPVRGPPRETQYF.

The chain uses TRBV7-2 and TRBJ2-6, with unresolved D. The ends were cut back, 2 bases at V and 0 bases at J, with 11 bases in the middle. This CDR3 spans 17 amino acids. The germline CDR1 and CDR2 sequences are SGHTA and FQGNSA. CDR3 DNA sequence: TGTGCCAGCAGCTTAAGTGCTTCGGGCTCTGGGGCCAACGTCCTGACTTTC. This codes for CASSLSASGSGANVLTF.

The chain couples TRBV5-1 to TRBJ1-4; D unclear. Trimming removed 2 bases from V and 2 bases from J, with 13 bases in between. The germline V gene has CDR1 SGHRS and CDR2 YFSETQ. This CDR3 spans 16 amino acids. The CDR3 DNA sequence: TGCGCCAGCAGCTTTCTAGGTTTACAGACTAATGAAAAACTGTTTTTT. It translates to CASSFLGLQTNEKLFF.

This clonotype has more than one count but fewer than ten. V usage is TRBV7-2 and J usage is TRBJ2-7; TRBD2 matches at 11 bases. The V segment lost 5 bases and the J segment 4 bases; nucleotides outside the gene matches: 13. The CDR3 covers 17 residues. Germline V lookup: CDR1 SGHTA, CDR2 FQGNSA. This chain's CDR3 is CASSLIYTSGSVYEQYF. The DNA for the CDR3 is TGTGCCAGCAGCCTCATCTATACTAGCGGGAGTGTTTACGAGCAGTACTTC.

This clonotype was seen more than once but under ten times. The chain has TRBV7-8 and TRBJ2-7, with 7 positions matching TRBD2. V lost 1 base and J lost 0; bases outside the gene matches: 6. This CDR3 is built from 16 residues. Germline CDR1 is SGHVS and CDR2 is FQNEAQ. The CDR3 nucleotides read TGTGCCAGCAGCTTAGTGGGGGGGTTGCCCTCCTACGAGCAGTACTTC. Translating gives CASSLVGGLPSYEQYF.

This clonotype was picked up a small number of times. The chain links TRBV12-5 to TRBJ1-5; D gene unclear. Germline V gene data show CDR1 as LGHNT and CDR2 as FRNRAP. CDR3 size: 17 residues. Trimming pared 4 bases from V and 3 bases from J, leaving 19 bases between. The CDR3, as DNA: TGTGCTAGTGGTTACCCGCGGGTCAGGCTCAACAATCAGCCCCAGCATTTT. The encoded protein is CASGYPRVRLNNQPQHF.

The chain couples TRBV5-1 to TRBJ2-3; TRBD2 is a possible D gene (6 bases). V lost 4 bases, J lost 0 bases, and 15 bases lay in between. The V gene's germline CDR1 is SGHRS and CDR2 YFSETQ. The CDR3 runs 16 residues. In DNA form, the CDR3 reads TGCGCCAGCAGCAACGGACGGGGGTCTAGCACAGATACGCAGTATTTT. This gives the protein CASSNGRGSSTDTQYF.

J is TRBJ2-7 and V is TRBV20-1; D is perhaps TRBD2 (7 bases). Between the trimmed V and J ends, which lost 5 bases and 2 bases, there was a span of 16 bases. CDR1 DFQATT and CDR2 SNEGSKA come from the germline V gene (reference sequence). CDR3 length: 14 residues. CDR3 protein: CSAHSRGGTYEQYF. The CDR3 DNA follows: TGCAGTGCTCACTCTAGGGGGGGAACCTACGAGCAGTACTTC.

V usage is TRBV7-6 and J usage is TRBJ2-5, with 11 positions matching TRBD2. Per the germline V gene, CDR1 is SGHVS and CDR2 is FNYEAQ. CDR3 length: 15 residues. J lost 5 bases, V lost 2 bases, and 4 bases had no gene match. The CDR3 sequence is CASSLSIAGGETQYF. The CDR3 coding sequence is TGTGCCAGCAGCTTAAGTATAGCGGGAGGGGAGACCCAGTACTTC.

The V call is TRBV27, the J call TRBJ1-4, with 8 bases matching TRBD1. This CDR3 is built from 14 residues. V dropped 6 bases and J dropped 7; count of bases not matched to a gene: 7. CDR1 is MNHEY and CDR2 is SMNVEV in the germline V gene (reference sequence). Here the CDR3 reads CASSGQGLGEKLFF. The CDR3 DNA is TGTGCCAGCAGCGGACAGGGCTTGGGTGAAAAACTGTTTTTT. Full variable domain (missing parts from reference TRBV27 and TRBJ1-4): EAQVTQNPRYLITVTGKKLTVTCSQNMNHEYMSWYRQDPGLGLRQIYYSMNVEVTDKGDVPEGYKVSRKEKRNFPLILESPSPNQTSLYFCASSGQGLGEKLFFGSGTQLSVL.

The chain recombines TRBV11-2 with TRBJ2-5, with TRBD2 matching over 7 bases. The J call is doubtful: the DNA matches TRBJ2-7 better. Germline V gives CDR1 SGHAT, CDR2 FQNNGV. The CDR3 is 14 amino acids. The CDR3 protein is CASSSGTQAGEQYF. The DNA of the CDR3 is TGTGCCAGCAGCAGCGGGACCCAGGCCGGCGAGCAGTACTTC.

CDR3 DNA sequence: TGTGCCATCGGCCAGGATGGGTACAATGAGCAGTTCTTC. It translates to CAIGQDGYNEQFF. The rearrangement links TRBV10-3 to TRBJ2-1; D is uncertain. Germline V CDR1 and CDR2: ENHRY, SYGVKD. CDR3 length: 13 amino acids. V lost 8 bases to trimming and J lost 4 bases, with 12 bases between them.

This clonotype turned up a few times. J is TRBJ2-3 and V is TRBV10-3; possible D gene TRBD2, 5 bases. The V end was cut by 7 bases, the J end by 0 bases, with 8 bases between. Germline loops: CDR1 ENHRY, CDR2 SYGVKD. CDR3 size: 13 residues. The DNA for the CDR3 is TGTGCCATCAAGGCTAGCAGCACAGATACGCAGTATTTT. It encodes CAIKASSTDTQYF.

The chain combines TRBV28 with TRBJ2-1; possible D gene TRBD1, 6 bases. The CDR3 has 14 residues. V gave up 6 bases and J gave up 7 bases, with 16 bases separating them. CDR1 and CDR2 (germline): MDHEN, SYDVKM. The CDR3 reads CASSTYRDQNEQFF. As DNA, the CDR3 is TGTGCCAGCAGCACATACAGGGATCAGAATGAGCAGTTCTTC.

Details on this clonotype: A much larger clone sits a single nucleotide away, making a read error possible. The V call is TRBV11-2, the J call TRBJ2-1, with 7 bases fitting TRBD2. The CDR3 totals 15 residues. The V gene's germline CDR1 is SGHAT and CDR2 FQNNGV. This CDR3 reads CASSPRTSSYNERFF. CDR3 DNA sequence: TGTGCCAGCAGCCCGAGGACTAGTTCCTACAATGAGCGGTTCTTC.

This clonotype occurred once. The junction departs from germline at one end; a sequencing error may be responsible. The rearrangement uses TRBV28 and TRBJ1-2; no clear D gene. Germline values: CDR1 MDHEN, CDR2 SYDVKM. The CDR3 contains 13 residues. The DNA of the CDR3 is TGTGCCAGCATTTTAGAGTGGGCCTCTGGCTACACCTTC. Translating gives CASILEWASGYTF.

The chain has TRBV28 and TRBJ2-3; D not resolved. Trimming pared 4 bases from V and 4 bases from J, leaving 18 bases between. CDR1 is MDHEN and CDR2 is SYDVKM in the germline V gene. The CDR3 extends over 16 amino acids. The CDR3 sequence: CASSYHRVGYADTQYF. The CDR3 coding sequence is TGTGCCAGCAGTTACCATAGAGTGGGTTATGCAGATACGCAGTATTTT.

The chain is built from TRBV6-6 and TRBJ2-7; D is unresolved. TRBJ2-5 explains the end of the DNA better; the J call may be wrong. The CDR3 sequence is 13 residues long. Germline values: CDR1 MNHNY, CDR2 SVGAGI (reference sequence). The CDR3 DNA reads TGTGCCAGCCGAACGGATCCGAGGGAGACCCAGTACTTC. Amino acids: CASRTDPRETQYF.

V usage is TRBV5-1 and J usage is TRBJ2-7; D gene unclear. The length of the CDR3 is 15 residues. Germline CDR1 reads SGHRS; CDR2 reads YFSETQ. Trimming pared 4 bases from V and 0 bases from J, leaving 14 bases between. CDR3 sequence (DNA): TGCGCCAGCAGCCCGAGCCCCATGAACTCCTACGAGCAGTACTTC. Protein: CASSPSPMNSYEQYF.

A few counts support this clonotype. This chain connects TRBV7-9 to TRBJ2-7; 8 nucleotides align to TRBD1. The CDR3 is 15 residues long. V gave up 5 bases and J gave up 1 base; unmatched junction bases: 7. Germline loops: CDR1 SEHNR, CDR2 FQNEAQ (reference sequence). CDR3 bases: TGTGCCAGCAGCGGGGACAGGCCTGGTTCCTACGAGCAGTACTTC. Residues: CASSGDRPGSYEQYF.

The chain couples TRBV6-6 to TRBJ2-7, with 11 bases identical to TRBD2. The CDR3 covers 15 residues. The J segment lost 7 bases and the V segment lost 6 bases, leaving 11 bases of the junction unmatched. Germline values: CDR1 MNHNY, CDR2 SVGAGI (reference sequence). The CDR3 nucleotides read TGTGCCAGCAGGTATACTAGCGGGAGTGGAAATGAGCAGTACTTC. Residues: CASRYTSGSGNEQYF.